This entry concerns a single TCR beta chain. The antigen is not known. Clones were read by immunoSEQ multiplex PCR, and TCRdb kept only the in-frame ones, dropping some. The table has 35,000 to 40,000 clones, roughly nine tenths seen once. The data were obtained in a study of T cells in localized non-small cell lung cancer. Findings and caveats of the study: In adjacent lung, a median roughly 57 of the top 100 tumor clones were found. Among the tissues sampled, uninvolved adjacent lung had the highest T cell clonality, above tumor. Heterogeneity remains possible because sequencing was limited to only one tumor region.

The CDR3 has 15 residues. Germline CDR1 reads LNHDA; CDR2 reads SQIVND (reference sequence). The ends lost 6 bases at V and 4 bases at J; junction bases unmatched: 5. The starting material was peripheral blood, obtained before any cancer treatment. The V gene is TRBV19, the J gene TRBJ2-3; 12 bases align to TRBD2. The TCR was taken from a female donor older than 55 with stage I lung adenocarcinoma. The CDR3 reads CASRSSGGAPDTQYF. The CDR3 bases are TGTGCCAGTAGATCTAGCGGGGGGGCCCCAGATACGCAGTATTTT.